The 31 T cell receptor beta chains below all came from one sample that was sequenced in a study of T cells in Graves' hyperthyroidism and ophthalmopathy. Amplified TCR beta CDR3 regions derived from RNA transcripts. First-round RT-PCR with HTBI primers amplified the TCR CDR3 region. Using its own MiXCR run on the multiplex PCR reads, TCRdb lists one record per CDR3 protein. The data contain 550,000 to 800,000 distinct CDR3 sequences, 16% of them seen just once; the ten biggest clones take up under 9.5%. The sequencing sample was made of blood. The source of these receptors is a man aged 18-30 years with Graves' hyperthyroidism.

The CDR3 reads CASRPSGRAGSYEQYF. The DNA for the CDR3 is TGTGCCAGCAGGCCCTCGGGACGGGCCGGATCCTACGAGCAGTACTTC. The chain combines TRBV11-2 with TRBJ2-7; possibly TRBD1 or TRBD2 for D (5 bases each). Trimming took 6 bases from V and 1 from J, leaving 19 bases between them. This CDR3 contains 16 residues. Germline CDR1 and CDR2: SGHAT and FQNNGV. The full variable domain, its missing parts supplied by reference TRBV11-2 and TRBJ2-7, is EAGVAQSPRYKIIEKRQSVAFWCNPISGHATLYWYQQILGQGPKLLIQFQNNGVVDDSQLPKDRFSAERLKGVDSTLKIQPAKLEDSAVYLCASRPSGRAGSYEQYFGPGTRLTVT.

The genes are TRBV9 and TRBJ2-1; D assignment may be TRBD1 or TRBD2 (7 bases each). Between the trimmed V and J ends, which lost 6 bases and 8 bases, there was a span of 24 bases. This CDR3 contains 16 residues. Germline CDR1 and CDR2: SGDLS and YYNGEE. The CDR3 nucleotides are TGTGCCAGCACCAGGGGGGAGGGGGGCCTTATATATGAGCAGTTCTTC. This gives the protein CASTRGEGGLIYEQFF.

The chain uses TRBV7-3 and TRBJ2-2; 8 bases match TRBD2. The germline CDR1 and CDR2 sequences are SGHTA and FQGTGA. V shed 5 bases and J 5 bases; nucleotides not matched to a gene: 10. The CDR3 is 16 residues long. The CDR3 bases are TGTGCCAGCAGCGCGTTAGCGGGGTTGGGGACCGGGGAGCTGTTTTTT. As protein: CASSALAGLGTGELFF.

This chain connects TRBV5-1 to TRBJ2-1; 9 nucleotides line up with TRBD1. V trimming: 0 bases; J trimming: 9 bases; junction bases outside the gene matches: 7. Looked up from germline, CDR1 is SGHRS and CDR2 is YFSETQ. The CDR3 runs to 15 residues. The CDR3 region is CASSLAGTGYGEQFF. CDR3 bases: TGCGCCAGCAGCTTGGCCGGGACAGGGTATGGTGAGCAGTTCTTC.

This clonotype has ten or more counts. The chain is built from TRBV6-5 and TRBJ1-1; no clear D. Trimming took off 2 bases at V and 4 bases at J, with 11 bases between the two ends. The germline gives CDR1 MNHEY, CDR2 SVGAGI. CDR3 length: 14 amino acids. This CDR3 is CASSYGRESTEAFF. The CDR3 nucleotides are TGTGCCAGCAGTTACGGGCGGGAGAGCACTGAAGCTTTCTTT.

This clonotype has just a few counts. This chain uses TRBV7-2 with TRBJ2-3, with 8 bases fitting TRBD2. This CDR3 has 15 amino acids. Germline V CDR1 and CDR2: SGHTA, FQGNSA. With V trimmed by 0 bases and J by 14 bases, 13 bases remained unmatched. The chain's CDR3 is CASSLARRGAGAGYF. The CDR3 DNA sequence: TGTGCCAGCAGCTTAGCTAGGAGAGGAGCGGGAGCGGGGTATTTT.

There are many counts of this clonotype. The V gene is TRBV6-2 or TRBV6-3, the J gene TRBJ2-5; 10 bases align to TRBD2. V shed 6 bases and J 4 bases; nucleotides not matched to a gene: 14. The germline gives CDR1 MNHEY, CDR2 SVGEGT. The CDR3 runs 17 residues. As DNA, the CDR3 is TGTGCCAGCAGCGATCTTGGGCCCGTAGCGGGAGGAGAGACCCAGTACTTC. Protein product: CASSDLGPVAGGETQYF.

The chain recombines TRBV29-1 with TRBJ1-2; D might be TRBD1 (6 bases). The V end lost 1 base, the J end lost 4 bases, and 19 bases lay between the germline ends. Germline assignment: CDR1 SQVTM and CDR2 ANQGSEA. There are 16 residues in the CDR3. The CDR3 loop reads CSVEVSIQGIGYGYTF. DNA of the CDR3: TGCAGCGTTGAAGTCAGTATTCAGGGGATAGGCTATGGCTACACCTTC. The whole variable domain, remainder taken from reference TRBV29-1 and TRBJ1-2, is SAVISQKPSRDICQRGTSLTIQCQVDSQVTMMFWYRQQPGQSLTLIATANQGSEATYESGFVIDKFPISRPNLTFSTLTVSNMSPEDSSIYLCSVEVSIQGIGYGYTFGSGTRLTVV.

This clonotype was counted ten times or more. The chain has TRBV13 and TRBJ2-3; the match to TRBD2 covers 8 bases. Germline lookup yields CDR1 PRHDT and CDR2 FYEKMQ (reference sequence). This CDR3 region has 15 residues. The junction had 6 bases not matched to a gene; V was cut back by 5 bases and J by 2 bases. The DNA for the CDR3 is TGTGCCAGCAGCAGAGGCGGGGGGAACACAGATACGCAGTATTTT. Its protein is CASSRGGGNTDTQYF. Full variable domain (missing parts from reference TRBV13 and TRBJ2-3): AAGVIQSPRHLIKEKRETATLKCYPIPRHDTVYWYQQGPGQDPQFLISFYEKMQSDKGSIPDRFSAQQFSDYHSELNMSSLELGDSALYFCASSRGGGNTDTQYFGPGTRLTVL.

This chain joins TRBV7-9 and TRBJ1-2; D not resolved. The CDR3 covers 13 residues. Per germline, CDR1 SEHNR and CDR2 FQNEAQ (reference sequence). V was trimmed by 2 bases and J by 7 bases, leaving 11 bases between them. For the CDR3, the DNA is TGTGCCAGCAGCTTAAAAGAGGGCGGTGGCTACACCTTC. Amino acids: CASSLKEGGGYTF.

Notes on this clonotype: One base away lies a much larger clone, so this may be a sequencing read error. The CDR3 protein is CGDTSGNTDTQYF. CDR3 sequence (DNA): TGCGGTGACACTAGCGGGAACACAGATACGCAGTATTTT. This chain uses TRBV20-1 with TRBJ2-3, with 10 bases aligning to TRBD2. CDR1 is DFQATT, CDR2 SNEGSKA, per germline (reference sequence). The CDR3 runs to 13 residues.

This clonotype was detected ten times or more. V usage is TRBV5-1 and J usage is TRBJ2-1; TRBD1 matches at 12 bases. Germline trimming cut 1 base from V and 8 bases from J; bases unmatched to any gene: 16. In germline, CDR1 is SGHRS, CDR2 YFSETQ. The CDR3 totals 19 residues. The CDR3 protein is CASSLRDRGRVREEHEQFF. DNA for the CDR3: TGCGCCAGCAGCTTGCGGGACAGGGGGCGCGTGCGGGAGGAGCATGAGCAGTTCTTC. Combining the CDR3 with reference TRBV5-1 and TRBJ2-1 gives the whole variable domain KAGVTQTPRYLIKTRGQQVTLSCSPISGHRSVSWYQQTPGQGLQFLFEYFSETQRNKGNFPGRFSGRQFSNSRSEMNVSTLELGDSALYLCASSLRDRGRVREEHEQFFGPGTRLTVL.

This clonotype was recorded many times. This chain connects TRBV5-6 to TRBJ2-5, with D perhaps TRBD2 (5 bases). CDR1 and CDR2 from the germline V gene are SGHDT and YYEEEE. There are 14 residues in the CDR3. V lost 4 bases and J 3 bases, leaving 13 bases between the germline ends. The CDR3: CASSPVTGEETQYF. CDR3 sequence (DNA): TGTGCCAGCAGCCCAGTTACCGGGGAAGAGACCCAGTACTTC. Complete variable domain (other parts from reference TRBV5-6 and TRBJ2-5): DAGVTQSPTHLIKTRGQQVTLRCSPKSGHDTVSWYQQALGQGPQFIFQYYEEEERQRGNFPDRFSGHQFPNYSSELNVNALLLGDSALYLCASSPVTGEETQYFGPGTRLLVL.

The rearrangement uses TRBV29-1 and TRBJ2-3, with TRBD2 identical over 10 bases. Per germline, CDR1 SQVTM and CDR2 ANQGSEA. This CDR3 spans 13 amino acids. After removal of 2 bases from V and 4 bases from J, the junction contained 0 bases not matched to a gene. CDR3 loop: CSVESGRADTQYF. CDR3 sequence (DNA): TGCAGCGTTGAAAGCGGGAGGGCAGATACGCAGTATTTT.

This clonotype came up many times. The chain combines TRBV28 with TRBJ2-3; D possibly corresponds to TRBD1 (6 bases). Germline CDR1 reads MDHEN; CDR2 reads SYDVKM. The CDR3 has 12 residues. V was clipped by 5 bases and J by 11 bases, with 14 bases between them. The DNA for the CDR3 is TGTGCCAGCAGTCTAACACAGGGTATGCAGTATTTT. Encoded protein: CASSLTQGMQYF.

This chain connects TRBV6-6 to TRBJ1-2; no firm D call. Germline V gene lookup returns CDR1 MNHNY and CDR2 SVGAGI (reference sequence). The CDR3 consists of 13 residues. V was clipped by 2 bases and J by 1 base, with 5 bases between them. CDR3 region: CASSYGNNYGYTF. CDR3 in DNA: TGTGCCAGCAGTTACGGCAATAACTATGGCTACACCTTC.

This clonotype was counted ten times or more. The junction and the germline gene differ at one end; a read error may be behind it. This chain joins TRBV29-1 and TRBJ2-1; maybe TRBD2 (5 bases). Germline loops: CDR1 SQVTM, CDR2 ANQGSEA. The CDR3 loop spans 12 amino acids. In DNA form, the CDR3 reads TGCAGCACTAACGGGGAGTACAGTGAGCAGTTCTTC. It yields the protein CSTNGEYSEQFF.

This clonotype was recorded many times. V gene TRBV3-1 combines with J gene TRBJ1-5; 10 nucleotides agree with TRBD1. The CDR3 consists of 16 residues. Germline V lookup: CDR1 LGHDT, CDR2 YNNKEL (reference sequence). Trimming took 5 bases from V and 1 from J; bases not matched to a gene: 5. The CDR3 spells CASSNWDRGSNQPQHF. The CDR3 DNA follows: TGTGCCAGCAGCAATTGGGACAGGGGAAGCAATCAGCCCCAGCATTTT.

This clonotype was counted between two and nine times. The chain carries TRBV29-1 and TRBJ2-7; no reliable D call. Deletions cut 4 bases from V and 2 bases from J, with 9 bases between. The CDR3 is made up of 12 amino acids. The germline CDR1 and CDR2 sequences are SQVTM and ANQGSEA. CDR3 nucleotide sequence: TGCAGCGTTGGGTCAGATACCTACGAGCAGTACTTC. It codes for CSVGSDTYEQYF.

This clonotype was recorded a few times. V and J are TRBV20-1 and TRBJ2-5, with 7 nucleotides matching TRBD2. Germline CDR1 is DFQATT and CDR2 is SNEGSKA (reference sequence). The CDR3 is made up of 15 amino acids. V lost 2 bases and J lost 5; bases outside the gene matches: 11. The DNA for the CDR3 is TGCAGTGCTAGACACGGACTAGGGCCCCTGGAGACCCAGTACTTC. Translation gives CSARHGLGPLETQYF.

This clonotype was picked up a small number of times. The chain uses TRBV6-2 or TRBV6-3 and TRBJ2-7; TRBD1 might be the D (6 bases). The germline V gene has CDR1 MNHEY and CDR2 SVGEGT. This CDR3 region has 13 residues. V shed 5 bases and J shed 3 bases, with 11 bases lying between them. CDR3 amino acids: CASSRDIIYEQYF. The CDR3 coding sequence is TGTGCCAGCAGTCGGGACATCATCTACGAGCAGTACTTC.

V and J are TRBV11-1 and TRBJ2-7; the D is unclear. V lost 5 bases and J 4 bases, leaving 12 bases between the germline ends. Looked up from germline, CDR1 is SGHAT and CDR2 is FQDESV (reference sequence). This CDR3 region has 13 residues. In nucleotides, the CDR3 is TGTGCCAGCAGCCCCTCCCCCGGATACGAGCAGTACTTC. Translating gives CASSPSPGYEQYF.

The chain couples TRBV7-2 to TRBJ1-2; the D is unclear. Per germline, CDR1 SGHTA and CDR2 FQGNSA. V was pared by 5 bases and J by 2 bases, with 12 bases between. This CDR3 contains 14 residues. The CDR3 protein is CASSTDPMNYGYTF. The CDR3 coding sequence is TGTGCCAGCAGCACCGACCCAATGAACTATGGCTACACCTTC.

This clonotype was counted between two and nine times. The chain recombines TRBV12-3 or TRBV12-4 with TRBJ1-6; possibly TRBD1 for D (6 bases). The CDR3 extends over 14 amino acids. V lost 5 bases to trimming and J lost 7 bases, with 12 bases between them. In DNA form, the CDR3 reads TGTGCCAGCAGTCACTGGGACAACAATTCACCCCTCCACTTT. Translated: CASSHWDNNSPLHF.

V and J are TRBV29-1 and TRBJ1-1; 7 positions agree with TRBD1. Trimming at V came to 6 bases and at J to 4 bases, leaving 2 bases not matched to a gene. This CDR3 is built from 11 residues. Germline V gene lookup returns CDR1 SQVTM and CDR2 ANQGSEA. The CDR3: CSVYRGTEAFF. In nucleotides, the CDR3 is TGCAGCGTGTACAGGGGCACTGAAGCTTTCTTT.

Note on this clonotype: Germline and junction disagree at one end, which may indicate a read error. The chain employs TRBV10-2 and TRBJ2-7; a possible D gene is TRBD1 (5 bases). From germline, CDR1 is WSHSY and CDR2 SAAADI. This CDR3 region has 13 residues. This CDR3 reads CANSEAGTYEQYF. CDR3 coding DNA: TGCGCCAACAGTGAGGCAGGGACCTACGAGCAGTACTTC.

This clonotype was seen ten or more times. The chain links TRBV2 to TRBJ1-2; 8 nucleotides match TRBD1. Unmatched junction bases numbered 6, after V lost 7 bases and J lost 2 bases. Germline-derived CDR1 and CDR2 are SNHLY and FYNNEI. The CDR3 is made up of 14 amino acids. The CDR3: CASTGQGPNYGYTF. CDR3 in DNA: TGTGCCAGCACTGGACAGGGACCAAACTATGGCTACACCTTC.

This clonotype was picked up a small number of times. V is TRBV5-1 and J is TRBJ2-2; TRBD2 matches at 10 bases. The V and J ends lost 7 bases and 4 bases, in that order; junction bases with no gene match: 7. This CDR3 spans 15 amino acids. CDR1 SGHRS and CDR2 YFSETQ come from the germline V gene. The CDR3 nucleotides are TGCGCCAGCGCCCGGACTAGCGGCCTCACCGGGGAGCTGTTTTTT. This codes for CASARTSGLTGELFF.

The chain employs TRBV29-1 and TRBJ1-2; D ambiguous. Trimming cost V 3 bases and J 4 bases, with 15 bases left between them. Germline CDR1 reads SQVTM; CDR2 reads ANQGSEA. The CDR3 contains 14 residues. For the CDR3, the DNA is TGCAGCGTTGACCGAGGCGGATCCGCCTATGGCTACACCTTC. The encoded protein is CSVDRGGSAYGYTF. Combining the CDR3 with reference TRBV29-1 and TRBJ1-2 gives the whole variable domain SAVISQKPSRDICQRGTSLTIQCQVDSQVTMMFWYRQQPGQSLTLIATANQGSEATYESGFVIDKFPISRPNLTFSTLTVSNMSPEDSSIYLCSVDRGGSAYGYTFGSGTRLTVV.

This clonotype was seen many times. This chain uses TRBV2 with TRBJ2-2, with D unclear. Germline values: CDR1 SNHLY, CDR2 FYNNEI. Trimming pared 2 bases from V and 6 bases from J, leaving 7 bases between. The CDR3 extends over 13 amino acids. In DNA form, the CDR3 reads TGTGCCAGCAGTGAACATGACCCCGGGGAGCTGTTTTTT. Its protein product is CASSEHDPGELFF.

This chain links TRBV7-3 with TRBJ1-3; a possible D gene is TRBD1 (6 bases). The CDR3 consists of 15 residues. Trimming removed 5 bases from V and 3 bases from J, with 14 bases in between. The germline CDR1 and CDR2 sequences are SGHTA and FQGTGA. CDR3 loop: CASSKSGDNGNTIYF. In nucleotides, the CDR3 is TGTGCCAGCAGCAAATCAGGGGATAATGGAAACACCATATATTTT.